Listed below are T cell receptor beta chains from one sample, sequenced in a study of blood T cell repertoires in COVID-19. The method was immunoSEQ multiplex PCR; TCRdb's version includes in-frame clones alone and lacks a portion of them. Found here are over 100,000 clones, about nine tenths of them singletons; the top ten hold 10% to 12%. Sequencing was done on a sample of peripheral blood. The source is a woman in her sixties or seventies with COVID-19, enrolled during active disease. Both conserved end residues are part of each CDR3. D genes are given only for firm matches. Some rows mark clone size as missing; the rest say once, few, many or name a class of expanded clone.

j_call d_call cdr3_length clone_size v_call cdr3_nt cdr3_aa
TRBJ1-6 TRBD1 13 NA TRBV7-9 TGTGCCAGCAGCGGGACAGGACATTCACCCCTCCACTTT CASSGTGHSPLHF
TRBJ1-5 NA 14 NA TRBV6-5 TGTGCCAGCAGTCGCGACAGAAACAATCAGCCCCAGCATTTT CASSRDRNNQPQHF
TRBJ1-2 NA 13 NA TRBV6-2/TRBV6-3 TGTGCCAGCAGTCAACGGGGTAACTATGGCTACACCTTC CASSQRGNYGYTF
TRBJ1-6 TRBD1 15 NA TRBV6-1 TGTGCCAGCAGTGAGGGACAGGTCTATAATTCACCCCTCCACTTT CASSEGQVYNSPLHF
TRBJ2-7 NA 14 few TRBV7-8 TGTGCCAGCAGCGAAAGACAGAATATCGACGAGCAGTACTTC CASSERQNIDEQYF
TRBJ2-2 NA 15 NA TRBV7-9 TGTGCCAGCAGCCCCCGCGGCAGGGATCGATGGGAGCTGTTTTTT CASSPRGRDRWELFF
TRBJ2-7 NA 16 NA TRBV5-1 TGCGCCAGCAGCTTGAAACCCAGGGATCAATCCTACGAGCAGTACTTC CASSLKPRDQSYEQYF
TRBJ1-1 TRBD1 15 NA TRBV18 TGTGCCAGCTCACTGGCCAGGGGGCCGAACACTGAAGCTTTCTTT CASSLARGPNTEAFF
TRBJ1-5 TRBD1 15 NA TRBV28 TGTGCCAGCAGATTTAGGGACAGGGCGGTTCAGCCCCAGCATTTT CASRFRDRAVQPQHF
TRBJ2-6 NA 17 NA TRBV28 TGTGCCAGCAGTTTACAGGGGACCACCTCTGGGGCCAACGTCCTGACTTTC CASSLQGTTSGANVLTF
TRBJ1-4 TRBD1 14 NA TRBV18 TGTGCCAGCTCCCTGGGACAGGGAAGCGAAAAACTGTTTTTT CASSLGQGSEKLFF
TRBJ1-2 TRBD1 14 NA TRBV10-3 TGTGCCATCAGCTCTACCGACAGGGTCAAGGGCTACACCTTC CAISSTDRVKGYTF
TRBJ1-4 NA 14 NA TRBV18 TGTGCCAGCTCATCCCAGGGGACCCGTGAAAAACTGTTTTTT CASSSQGTREKLFF
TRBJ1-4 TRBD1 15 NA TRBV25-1 TGTGCCAGCAGTGATACAGGGGAGGCTAATGAAAAACTGTTTTTT CASSDTGEANEKLFF
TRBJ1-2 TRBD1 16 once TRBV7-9 TGTGCCAGCAGCTTAGTGGGGGCCGGGACAGGGAGTGGCTACACCTTC CASSLVGAGTGSGYTF
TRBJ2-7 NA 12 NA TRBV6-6 TGTGCCAGCAGCAGACAAAGCGGCGAGCAGTACTTC CASSRQSGEQYF
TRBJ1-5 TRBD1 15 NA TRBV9 TGTGCCAGCAGCACCGGACAGGGGGCAAATCAGCCCCAGCATTTT CASSTGQGANQPQHF
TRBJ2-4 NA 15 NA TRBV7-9 TGTGCCAGCAGCTTAAAGGGGCTGGACAAAAACATTCAGTACTTC CASSLKGLDKNIQYF
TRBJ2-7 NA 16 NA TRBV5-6 TGTGCCAGCAGCTTGCCTTCTTGGAGAGGGACCTACGAGCAGTACTTC CASSLPSWRGTYEQYF
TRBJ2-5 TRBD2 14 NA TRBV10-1 TGCGCCAGCAGTGTAGCGGGGGGTTTGGAGACCCAGTACTTC CASSVAGGLETQYF
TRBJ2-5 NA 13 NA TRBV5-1 TGCGCCAGCAGCCAGGGGTACCAAGAGACCCAGTACTTC CASSQGYQETQYF
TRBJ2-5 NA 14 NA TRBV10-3 TGTGCCATCAGCCCCCGCGGGGTCGGAGAGACCCAGTACTTC CAISPRGVGETQYF
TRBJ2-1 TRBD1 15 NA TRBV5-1 TGCGCCAGCAGCCGCACCGGGACAGGGCACAATGAGCAGTTCTTC CASSRTGTGHNEQFF
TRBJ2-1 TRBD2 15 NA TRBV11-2 TGTGCCAGCAGGCAGAGGACTAGCCCAGACAATGAGCAGTTCTTC CASRQRTSPDNEQFF
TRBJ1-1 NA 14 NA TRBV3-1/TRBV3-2 TGTGCCAGCAGCCAGTACGTAGGGGCGAGTGAAGCTTTCTTT CASSQYVGASEAFF
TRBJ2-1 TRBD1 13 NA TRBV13 TGTGCCAGCAGCAGAGAGGACAGGTCGGATCTGTTCTTC CASSREDRSDLFF
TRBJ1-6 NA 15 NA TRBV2 TGTGCCAGCAGTGCCCGAGAGATCCGTAATTCACCCCTCCACTTT CASSAREIRNSPLHF
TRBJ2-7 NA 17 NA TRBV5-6 TGTGCCAGCAGCTCCCGGCAGCACACCTGGGCAACCTACGAGCAGTACTTC CASSSRQHTWATYEQYF